Listed below are T cell receptor beta chains from one sample, sequenced in a study of T cells in localized non-small cell lung cancer. The protocol was immunoSEQ multiplex PCR, while the TCRdb copy is restricted to in-frame clones and leaves out a portion. The sample lists thousands of clones; 25% were seen once. The sample was lung tumor tissue, taken before any cancer treatment. These receptors all come from a male donor older than 55 with stage I lung adenocarcinoma. CDR3s include the opening cysteine and the closing phenylalanine or tryptophan. D genes are given only for firm matches. The listing skips clone size in some rows; elsewhere it reads once, few, many or a size class.

.,16,TRBJ2-1,TRBV11-3,.,TGTGCCAGCAGCCGTCGACCCGTAATTCATAGCGATGAGCAGTTCTTC,CASSRRPVIHSDEQFF
.,14,TRBJ2-3,TRBV28,.,TGTGCCAGCAGTTTTTTAGCCGGCACAGATACGCAGTATTTT,CASSFLAGTDTQYF
.,17,TRBJ2-2,TRBV14,.,TGTGCCAGCAGCCCTCCGGTCGGGACATCCTTTATCGGGGAGCTGTTTTTT,CASSPPVGTSFIGELFF
TRBD1,15,TRBJ2-3,TRBV14,.,TGTGCCAGCAGCCTATTGACAGGGGTAGGAGATACGCAGTATTTT,CASSLLTGVGDTQYF
TRBD2,16,TRBJ2-2,TRBV11-1,few,TGTGCCAGCAGCTTAGCCCCCGGGGGGGCGGCCGGGGAGCTGTTTTTT,CASSLAPGGAAGELFF
.,15,TRBJ1-6,TRBV1,few,TGCGCCAGCAGCCAAGGGGGTCGAGATAATTCACCCCTCCACTTT,CASSQGGRDNSPLHF
TRBD1,15,TRBJ2-4,TRBV5-1,.,TGCGCCAGCAGCGGGGGACAGCTAGCCAAAAACATTCAGTACTTC,CASSGGQLAKNIQYF
.,12,TRBJ2-7,TRBV19,.,TGTGCCAGCGAATTGAGGGTAGGCGAGCAGTACTTC,CASELRVGEQYF
TRBD1,15,TRBJ1-1,TRBV28,.,TGTGCCAGCCGGCCGGACAGGGGGCAAAGCACTGAAGCTTTCTTT,CASRPDRGQSTEAFF
TRBD2,15,TRBJ2-7,TRBV11-3,.,TGTGCCAGCAGCTTAGAAGCGGGGTCCTCCTACGAGCAGTACTTC,CASSLEAGSSYEQYF
.,17,TRBJ1-5,TRBV15,.,TGTGCCACCAGCAGAGAACCCCGCGACGTAAGCAATCAGCCCCAGCATTTT,CATSREPRDVSNQPQHF
.,13,TRBJ1-3,TRBV9,few,TGTGCCAGCAGCCAGGGGTATGGAAACACCATATATTTT,CASSQGYGNTIYF
.,16,TRBJ1-2,TRBV6-8,few,TGTGCCAGCAGTGGATCAGTTCGCAGTTTTCGGTATGGCTACACCTTC,CASSGSVRSFRYGYTF
TRBD1,15,TRBJ1-2,TRBV11-3,few,TGTGCCAGCAGCTTAATTACTGGCAGGGGGAATGGCTACACCTTC,CASSLITGRGNGYTF
.,16,TRBJ1-5,TRBV7-6,few,TGTGCCAGCAGTCCCGGCGTAACGGCTGGCAATCAGCCCCAGCATTTT,CASSPGVTAGNQPQHF
.,12,TRBJ1-2,TRBV19,.,TGTGCCAGTAGTAGGTCTGTCTATGGCTACACCTTC,CASSRSVYGYTF
.,12,TRBJ2-5,TRBV4-1,.,TGCGCCAGCAGCCCCTTAGAGGGGACCCAGTACTTC,CASSPLEGTQYF
.,15,TRBJ1-4,TRBV9,medium-sized,TGTGCCAGCAGCGTAGGAGGTAGGCGTAATGAAAAACTGTTTTTT,CASSVGGRRNEKLFF
TRBD2,15,TRBJ2-5,TRBV9,.,TGTGCCAGCAGCCCGGGACTAGTGCATCAGGAGACCCAGTACTTC,CASSPGLVHQETQYF
.,13,TRBJ1-3,TRBV30,.,TGTGCCTGGAGTGTAGGTACTGGAAACACCATATATTTT,CAWSVGTGNTIYF
.,15,TRBJ2-5,TRBV5-1,few,TGCGCCAGCAGCTTGTACGGGCTACTCCAAGAGACCCAGTACTTC,CASSLYGLLQETQYF
.,15,TRBJ1-1,TRBV6-8,.,TGTGCCAGCAGTTACTCGAATCCGGGGAGCACTGAAGCTTTCTTT,CASSYSNPGSTEAFF
.,15,TRBJ1-5,TRBV6-8,few,TGTGCCATCAGTCCCGAGGGGGGAAGCAATCAGCCCCAGCATTTT,CAISPEGGSNQPQHF
.,13,TRBJ2-1,TRBV13,.,TGTGCCAGCAGCCCCGGGACCCACAATGAGCAGTTCTTC,CASSPGTHNEQFF
TRBD1,15,TRBJ1-1,TRBV5-1,.,TGCGCCAGCAGCCCCACGGACAGGGGATATACTGAAGCTTTCTTT,CASSPTDRGYTEAFF
TRBD2,16,TRBJ2-2,TRBV11-3,medium-sized,TGTGCCAGCAGCTTTCGCGGGGGGGCTGACACCGGGGAGCTGTTTTTT,CASSFRGGADTGELFF
.,14,TRBJ1-3,TRBV11-3,few,TGTGCCAGCAGCTCAGGACTCTCTGGAAACACCATATATTTT,CASSSGLSGNTIYF
.,12,TRBJ1-2,TRBV28,.,TGTGCCAGCAGTTTTCTCTCAGATGGCTACACCTTC,CASSFLSDGYTF
.,14,TRBJ2-1,TRBV11-3,medium-sized,TGTGCCAGCAGCTTATCTAGCTCCTACAATGAGCAGTTCTTC,CASSLSSSYNEQFF
TRBD1,16,TRBJ1-1,TRBV18,.,TGTGCCAGCTCACCGCCTGGCACAGGGGGTACGTCGTTTGCTTTCTTT,CASSPPGTGGTSFAFF
TRBD1,13,TRBJ2-7,TRBV9,.,TGTGCCAGCAGCCGACAGGGGGTCTACGAGCAGTACTTC,CASSRQGVYEQYF
.,14,TRBJ2-7,TRBV6-8,.,TGTGCCAGCAGCCCAACTACGACCTTCTACGAGCAGTACTTC,CASSPTTTFYEQYF
.,14,TRBJ2-3,TRBV6-8,medium-sized,TGTGCCAGCAGTTTATCGGCGGGATTCGAGACGCAGTATTTT,CASSLSAGFETQYF
.,14,TRBJ2-3,TRBV10-3,.,TGTGCCATCAGTGAGAAAGAGGTCACAGATACGCAGTATTTT,CAISEKEVTDTQYF